The text below deals with one T cell receptor (beta chain). Germline V lookup: CDR1 SGHAT, CDR2 FQNNGV. The CDR3 contains 16 residues. V shed 0 bases, J shed 5 bases, and the junction held 7 bases outside the gene matches. The sample belongs to a study of blood T cell repertoires in COVID-19. Across the study: Acute and convalescent COVID-19 samples came from the United States, Italy and Spain. The analysed material was cDNA or gDNA that came from T cells, B-cell-depleted T cells, or PBMCs.

Under the authors' procedure: Estimation of nucleated cell counts was performed using reference gene primer amplification. Assay used: immunoSEQ multiplex PCR; TCRdb lists only in-frame clones, some missing. Clonal size and the V and J genes are those of that table, whereas D and trimming came from the DNA. The sample lists about 410,000 clones; 86% were seen once. The chain carries TRBV11-2 and TRBJ2-5; 9 positions match TRBD2. This TCR derives from a woman aged 30 to 39 with active or convalescent COVID-19. The sample taken for sequencing was peripheral blood. The CDR3 sequence is CASSLEGAGGVETQYF. The CDR3 bases are TGTGCCAGCAGCTTAGAAGGAGCGGGGGGTGTGGAGACCCAGTACTTC.